This entry concerns a single T cell receptor beta chain. Antigen specificity is unknown. These data originate in a study of glioma-infiltrating T cells. General study findings and limits: Only very few CDR3 sequences appeared in both tissue and blood.

The iRepertoire nested amplicon-rescue multiplex PCR amplified TCR alpha and beta CDR3s from RNA. TCRdb ran MiXCR on the multiplex PCR reads and lists one entry per CDR3 protein. The sample carries about 130,000 distinct CDR3 sequences, roughly a quarter recorded once. The sequence was obtained from a human donor with low-grade glioma or glioblastoma, undergoing nonglioma brain surgery, or in good health (not recorded which). Source material: glioma tissue, nonneoplastic brain tissue, or PBMCs (not recorded which).

The CDR3, as DNA: TGTGCCAGCAGCCAAGAGCAGGGGCCCTACGAGCAGTACGTC. Residues: CASSQEQGPYEQYV. The V gene is TRBV14, the J gene TRBJ2-7, with TRBD1 as a possible D gene (6 bases). The V and J ends lost 0 bases and 2 bases respectively, with 8 bases between them. CDR1 and CDR2 (germline): SGHDN, FVKESK. The CDR3 runs 14 residues.